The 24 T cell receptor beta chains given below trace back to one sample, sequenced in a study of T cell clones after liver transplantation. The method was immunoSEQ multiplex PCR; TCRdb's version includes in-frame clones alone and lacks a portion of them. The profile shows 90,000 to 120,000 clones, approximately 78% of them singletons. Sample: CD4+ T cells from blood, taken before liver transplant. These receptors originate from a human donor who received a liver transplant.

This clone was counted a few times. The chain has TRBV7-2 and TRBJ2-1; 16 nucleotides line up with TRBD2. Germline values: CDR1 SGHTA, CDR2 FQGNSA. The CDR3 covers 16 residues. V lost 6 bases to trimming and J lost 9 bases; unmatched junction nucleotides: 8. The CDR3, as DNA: TGTGCCAGCAGTCAACCGGGACTAGCGGGGGGGCGTGAGCAGTTCTTC. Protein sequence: CASSQPGLAGGREQFF.

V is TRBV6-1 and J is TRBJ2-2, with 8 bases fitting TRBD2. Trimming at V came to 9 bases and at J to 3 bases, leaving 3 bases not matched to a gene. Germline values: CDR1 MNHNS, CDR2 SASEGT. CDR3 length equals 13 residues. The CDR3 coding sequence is TGTGCCAGGCGGGGGGATCACACCGGGGAGCTGTTTTTT. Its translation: CARRGDHTGELFF.

The CDR3 sequence is CASSMFGDTEAFF. In nucleotides, the CDR3 is TGTGCCAGTAGTATGTTTGGTGACACTGAAGCTTTCTTT. The V gene is TRBV19, the J gene TRBJ1-1; D unclear. Germline lookup yields CDR1 LNHDA and CDR2 SQIVND (reference sequence). The V end lost 3 bases, the J end lost 3 bases, and 8 bases lay between the germline ends. The CDR3 is 13 amino acids.

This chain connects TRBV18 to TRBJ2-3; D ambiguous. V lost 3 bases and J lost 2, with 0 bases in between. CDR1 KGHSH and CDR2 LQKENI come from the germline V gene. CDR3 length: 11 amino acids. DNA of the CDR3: TGTGCCAGCTCACCCACAGATACGCAGTATTTT. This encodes CASSPTDTQYF.

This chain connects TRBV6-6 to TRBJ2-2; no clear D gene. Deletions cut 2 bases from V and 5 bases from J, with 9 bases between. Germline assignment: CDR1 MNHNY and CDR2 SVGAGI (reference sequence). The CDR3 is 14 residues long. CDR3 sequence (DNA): TGTGCCAGCAGTTACAGGGTTTGGACCGGGGAGCTGTTTTTT. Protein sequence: CASSYRVWTGELFF.

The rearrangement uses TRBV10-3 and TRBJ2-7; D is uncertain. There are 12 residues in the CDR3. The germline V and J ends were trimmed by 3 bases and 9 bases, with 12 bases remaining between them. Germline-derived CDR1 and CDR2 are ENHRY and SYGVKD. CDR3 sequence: CAISDKETGQYF. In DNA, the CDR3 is TGTGCCATCAGTGATAAGGAAACGGGGCAGTACTTC.

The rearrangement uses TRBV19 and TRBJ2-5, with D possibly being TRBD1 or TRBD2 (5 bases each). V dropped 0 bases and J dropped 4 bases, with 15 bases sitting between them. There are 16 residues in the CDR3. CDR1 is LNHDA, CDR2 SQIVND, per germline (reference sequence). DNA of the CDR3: TGTGCCAGTAGTATAGAAGGAGGACTTAGGGGAGAGACCCAGTACTTC. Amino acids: CASSIEGGLRGETQYF.

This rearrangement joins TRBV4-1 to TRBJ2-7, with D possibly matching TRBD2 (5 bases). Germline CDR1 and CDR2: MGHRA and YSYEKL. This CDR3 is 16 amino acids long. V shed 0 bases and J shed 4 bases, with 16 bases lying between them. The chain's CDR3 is CASSQDRGDGGYEQYF. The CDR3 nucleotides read TGCGCCAGCAGCCAAGATCGTGGCGACGGAGGTTACGAGCAGTACTTC.

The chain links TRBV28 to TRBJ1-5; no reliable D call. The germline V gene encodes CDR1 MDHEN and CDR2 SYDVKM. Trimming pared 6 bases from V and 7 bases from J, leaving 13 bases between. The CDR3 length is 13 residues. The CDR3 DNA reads TGTGCCAGCAGCAAAGGGTTTCGGCAGCCCCAGCATTTT. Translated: CASSKGFRQPQHF.

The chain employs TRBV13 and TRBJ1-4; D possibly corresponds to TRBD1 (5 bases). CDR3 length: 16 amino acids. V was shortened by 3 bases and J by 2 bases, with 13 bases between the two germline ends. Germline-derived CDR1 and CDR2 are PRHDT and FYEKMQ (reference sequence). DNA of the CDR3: TGTGCCAGCAGCTTGGGATCCACAGGCACTAATGAAAAACTGTTTTTT. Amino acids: CASSLGSTGTNEKLFF. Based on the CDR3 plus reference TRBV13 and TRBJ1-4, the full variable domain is AAGVIQSPRHLIKEKRETATLKCYPIPRHDTVYWYQQGPGQDPQFLISFYEKMQSDKGSIPDRFSAQQFSDYHSELNMSSLELGDSALYFCASSLGSTGTNEKLFFGSGTQLSVL.

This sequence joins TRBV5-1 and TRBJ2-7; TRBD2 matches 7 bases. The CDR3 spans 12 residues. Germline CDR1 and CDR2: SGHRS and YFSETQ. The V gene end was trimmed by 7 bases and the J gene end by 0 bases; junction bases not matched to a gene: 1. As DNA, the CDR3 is TGCGCCAGCGGCGGGAGCTCCTACGAGCAGTACTTC. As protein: CASGGSSYEQYF.

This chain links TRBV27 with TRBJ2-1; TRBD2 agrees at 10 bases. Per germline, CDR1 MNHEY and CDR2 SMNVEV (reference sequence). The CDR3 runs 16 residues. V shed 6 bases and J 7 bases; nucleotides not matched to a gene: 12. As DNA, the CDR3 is TGTGCCAGCAGCAACTTGGGGCTAGCGGGAGCAAATGAGCAGTTCTTC. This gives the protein CASSNLGLAGANEQFF.

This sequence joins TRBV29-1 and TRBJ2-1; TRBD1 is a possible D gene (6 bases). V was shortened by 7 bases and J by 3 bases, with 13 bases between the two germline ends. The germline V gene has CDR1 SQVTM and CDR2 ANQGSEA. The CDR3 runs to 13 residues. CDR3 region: CSAGLGGYNEQFF. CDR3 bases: TGCAGCGCCGGGTTAGGGGGCTACAATGAGCAGTTCTTC.

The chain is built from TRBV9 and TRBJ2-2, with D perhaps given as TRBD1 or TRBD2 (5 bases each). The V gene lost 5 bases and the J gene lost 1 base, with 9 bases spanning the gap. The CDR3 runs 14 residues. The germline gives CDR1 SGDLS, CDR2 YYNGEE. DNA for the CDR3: TGTGCCAGCAGTTTTGGGGGGAACACCGGGGAGCTGTTTTTT. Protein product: CASSFGGNTGELFF.

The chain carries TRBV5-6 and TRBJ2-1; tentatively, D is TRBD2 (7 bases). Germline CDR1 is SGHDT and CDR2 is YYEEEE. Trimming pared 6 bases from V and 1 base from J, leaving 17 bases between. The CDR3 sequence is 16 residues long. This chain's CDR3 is CASIDGGGSSYNEQFF. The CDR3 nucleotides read TGTGCCAGCATCGACGGGGGCGGGAGTTCCTACAATGAGCAGTTCTTC.

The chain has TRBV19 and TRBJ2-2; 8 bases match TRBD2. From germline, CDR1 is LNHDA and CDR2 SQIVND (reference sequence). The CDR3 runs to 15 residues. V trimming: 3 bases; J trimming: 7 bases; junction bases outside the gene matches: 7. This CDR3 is CASSIGTSVSGELFF. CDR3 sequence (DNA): TGTGCCAGTAGTATTGGGACTAGTGTAAGCGGGGAGCTGTTTTTT.

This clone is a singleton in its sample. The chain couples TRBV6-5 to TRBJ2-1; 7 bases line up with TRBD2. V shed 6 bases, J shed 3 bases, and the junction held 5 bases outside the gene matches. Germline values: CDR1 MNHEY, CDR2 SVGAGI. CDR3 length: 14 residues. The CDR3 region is CASRSSGGYNEQFF. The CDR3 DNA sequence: TGTGCCAGCAGGTCTTCGGGGGGCTACAATGAGCAGTTCTTC.

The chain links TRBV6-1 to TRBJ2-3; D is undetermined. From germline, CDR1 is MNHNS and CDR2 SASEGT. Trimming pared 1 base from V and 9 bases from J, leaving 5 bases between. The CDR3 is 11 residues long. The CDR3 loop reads CASSEDITQYF. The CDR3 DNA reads TGTGCCAGCAGTGAAGACATCACGCAGTATTTT.

The CDR3 here is CASSEVLAAYNEQFF. CDR3 nucleotide sequence: TGTGCCAGCAGTGAAGTACTAGCGGCTTACAATGAGCAGTTCTTC. The rearrangement links TRBV6-1 to TRBJ2-1; 8 positions match TRBD2. This CDR3 is built from 15 residues. V shed 1 base and J 4 bases; nucleotides not matched to a gene: 3. Germline lookup yields CDR1 MNHNS and CDR2 SASEGT.

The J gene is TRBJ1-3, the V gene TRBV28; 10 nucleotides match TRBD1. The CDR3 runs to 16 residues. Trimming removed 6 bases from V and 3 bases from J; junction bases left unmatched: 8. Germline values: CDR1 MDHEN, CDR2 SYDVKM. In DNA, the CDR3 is TGTGCCAGCAGCAATCGACAGGGGGCGTTTGGAAACACCATATATTTT. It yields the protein CASSNRQGAFGNTIYF.

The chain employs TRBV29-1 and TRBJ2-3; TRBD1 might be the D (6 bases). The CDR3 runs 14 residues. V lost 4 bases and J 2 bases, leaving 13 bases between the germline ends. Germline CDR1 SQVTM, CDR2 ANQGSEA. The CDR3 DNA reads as TGCAGCGTTGGCCGGACAGAGACCACAGATACGCAGTATTTT. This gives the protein CSVGRTETTDTQYF.

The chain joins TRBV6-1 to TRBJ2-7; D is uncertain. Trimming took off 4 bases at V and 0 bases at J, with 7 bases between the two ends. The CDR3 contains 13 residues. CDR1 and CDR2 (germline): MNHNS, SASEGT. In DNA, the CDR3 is TGTGCCAGCAGTGTGACGGTCTCCTACGAGCAGTACTTC. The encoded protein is CASSVTVSYEQYF.

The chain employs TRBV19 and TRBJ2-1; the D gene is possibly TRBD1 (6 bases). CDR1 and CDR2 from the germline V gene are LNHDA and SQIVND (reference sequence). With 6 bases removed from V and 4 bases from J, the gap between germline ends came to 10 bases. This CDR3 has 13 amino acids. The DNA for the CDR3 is TGTGCCAGTAGGCAGGGGCAATACAATGAGCAGTTCTTC. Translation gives CASRQGQYNEQFF. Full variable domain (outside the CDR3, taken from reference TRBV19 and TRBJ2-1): DGGITQSPKYLFRKEGQNVTLSCEQNLNHDAMYWYRQDPGQGLRLIYYSQIVNDFQKGDIAEGYSVSREKKESFPLTVTSAQKNPTAFYLCASRQGQYNEQFFGPGTRLTVL.

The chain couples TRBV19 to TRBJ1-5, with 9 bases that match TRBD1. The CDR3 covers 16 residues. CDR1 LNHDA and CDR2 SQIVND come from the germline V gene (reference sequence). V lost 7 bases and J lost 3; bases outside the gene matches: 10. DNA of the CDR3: TGTGCCAGTACCCCTTCGGACAGGGGCCTCAATCAGCCCCAGCATTTT. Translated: CASTPSDRGLNQPQHF. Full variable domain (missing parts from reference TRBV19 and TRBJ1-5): DGGITQSPKYLFRKEGQNVTLSCEQNLNHDAMYWYRQDPGQGLRLIYYSQIVNDFQKGDIAEGYSVSREKKESFPLTVTSAQKNPTAFYLCASTPSDRGLNQPQHFGDGTRLSIL.